This T cell receptor beta chain was recovered during a study of molecular identifiers for immune sequencing clone quantification. V trimming: 4 bases; J trimming: 2 bases; junction bases outside the gene matches: 11. The germline V gene has CDR1 SNHLY and CDR2 FYNNEI. The CDR3 length is 18 residues. Study outcomes and limitations: Under 1% of molecules in naive cells, but over 98% of effector molecules, belonged to clones above 20 RNA copies.

TCRdb reprocessed the PCR reads with MiXCR, giving one entry per CDR3 protein. The data contain 490,000 or so distinct CDR3 sequences, approximately 25% of them singletons. Worth noting for this clonotype: Its antigen is undetermined.

This sequence originates from a human donor in good health. Some libraries in this study had Jurkat cell RNA spiked in. Sequenced: naive CD8+ T cells from blood, with Jurkat cell RNA spiked in. The subset is: FACS-sorted CD8+CD4-CCR7+CD45RA+ naive T cells. V usage is TRBV2 and J usage is TRBJ2-1; 10 nucleotides match TRBD1. CDR3 DNA: TGTGCCAGCAGTGGAACCCGGGACAGGGGAACCACCTACAATGAGCAGTTCTTC. As protein: CASSGTRDRGTTYNEQFF. Together with reference TRBV2 and TRBJ2-1, the CDR3 gives the full variable domain: EPEVTQTPSHQVTQMGQEVILRCVPISNHLYFYWYRQILGQKVEFLVSFYNNEISEKSEIFDDQFSVERPDGSNFTLKIRSTKLEDSAMYFCASSGTRDRGTTYNEQFFGPGTRLTVL.